Included here is one T cell receptor (beta chain) sequence, with context. Under the authors' procedure: Estimation of nucleated cell counts was performed using reference gene primer amplification. The table came from immunoSEQ multiplex PCR; TCRdb's copy has only in-frame clones and leaves some out. V, J and clone size are taken as reported in that table, and D and trimming were inferred from the DNA itself. The sample lists approximately 170,000 clones, approximately 95% occurring once. This entry is derived from a study of blood T cell repertoires in COVID-19. The CDR3 has 14 residues. V dropped 5 bases and J dropped 2; count of bases not matched to a gene: 5. Germline loops: CDR1 LNHDA, CDR2 SQIVND (reference sequence).

The receptor was isolated from an older woman with COVID-19, enrolled during active disease. Sequenced sample: peripheral blood. The rearrangement joins TRBV19 to TRBJ1-2, with TRBD1 identical over 7 bases. CDR3 DNA: TGTGCCAGTAGTGCCAGGGGGAGGAACTATGGCTACACCTTC. It encodes CASSARGRNYGYTF.